This T cell receptor (beta chain) appears in the sequencing data of a study of PD-1 blockade in classical Hodgkin lymphoma. Whole-study results and caveats: A reduction in baseline TCR diversity was reportedly seen in newly diagnosed patients relative to healthy donors.

Time point denoted: newly diagnosed, previously untreated cHL patient sample. Newly diagnosed, untreated classical Hodgkin lymphoma PBMCs provided comparison. The CDR3 is 15 residues long. Unmatched junction bases numbered 5, after V lost 4 bases and J lost 2 bases. Germline V lookup: CDR1 SGHRS, CDR2 YFSETQ. Libraries were prepared by immunoSEQ multiplex PCR; TCRdb keeps only in-frame clonotypes and omits some of them. The sample comprises 25,000 to 35,000 clones, 90% to 95% of which are singletons, and about 2.3% rests with the top ten. A note on this clone: The antigen is not known.

Sequencing was done on a sample of peripheral blood mononuclear cells (PBMCs). The chain couples TRBV5-1 to TRBJ2-3; TRBD2 matches 9 bases. This TCR was recovered from a human donor with classical Hodgkin lymphoma. The CDR3 loop reads CASSPWTSVTDTQYF. DNA of the CDR3: TGCGCCAGCAGCCCTTGGACTAGCGTCACAGATACGCAGTATTTT.